This T cell receptor (beta chain) was documented in a study of T cell responses to AZD1222 COVID-19 vaccine. Whole-study findings and limits: Just a handful of AZD1222 recipients were seropositive at baseline. Two AZD1222 administrations were followed by greater Spike-specific TCR breadth and depth.

TCRdb's copy holds only in-frame clones and misses some; the assay was immunoSEQ multiplex PCR. The sample consists of some 92,000 clones, 91% of them appearing once. This CDR3 spans 12 amino acids. The V and J ends lost 3 bases and 6 bases respectively, with 8 bases between them. CDR1 SGHVS and CDR2 FQNEAQ come from the germline V gene. With respect to this clone: Its antigen is not known.

The TCR originated in an adult in good health. The genes are TRBV7-8 and TRBJ1-2; unclear D gene. Sample: peripheral blood, taken on day 0 of AZD1222 vaccination. The CDR3 loop reads CASSLGRDGYTF. CDR3 in DNA: TGTGCCAGCAGCTTGGGAAGGGATGGCTACACCTTC.